These 24 T cell receptor beta chains were sequenced from one sample in a study of T cell responses to AZD1222 COVID-19 vaccine. Method: immunoSEQ multiplex PCR; TCRdb's copy keeps in-frame clones and lacks some. Of some 92,000 clones in the sample, more than 75% were seen once. This sample comprised peripheral blood, obtained on day 0 of MenACWY control vaccination. These receptors came from an adult in good health.

The rearrangement links TRBV7-2 to TRBJ1-5, with TRBD1 matching over 9 bases. This CDR3 has 14 residues. V lost 3 bases, J lost 7 bases, and 4 bases stayed unmatched. CDR1 and CDR2 from the germline V gene are SGHTA and FQGNSA. The CDR3 DNA reads TGTGCCAGCAGCTTGGGACAGGGAAACCAGCCCCAGCATTTT. Protein product: CASSLGQGNQPQHF.

This clone was picked up a small number of times. The chain uses TRBV5-1 and TRBJ2-2; D not certain. The V end was cut by 0 bases, the J end by 1 base, with 4 bases between. Germline CDR1 reads SGHRS; CDR2 reads YFSETQ. The CDR3 sequence is 14 residues long. For the CDR3, the DNA is TGCGCCAGCAGCTTGGCCGGGAACACCGGGGAGCTGTTTTTT. Amino acid sequence: CASSLAGNTGELFF.

This chain connects TRBV7-8 to TRBJ2-1; perhaps TRBD1 as D (5 bases). CDR3 length equals 15 residues. Germline lookup yields CDR1 SGHVS and CDR2 FQNEAQ. Trimming stripped 1 base from V and 2 bases from J, with 9 bases between. DNA of the CDR3: TGTGCCAGCAGCTTAGAGGGGCGGCCCTACAATGAGCAGTTCTTC. Translated, it gives CASSLEGRPYNEQFF.

V gene TRBV27 combines with J gene TRBJ2-3; D may correspond to TRBD1 or TRBD2 (6 bases each). This CDR3 spans 13 amino acids. V was shortened by 8 bases and J by 8 bases, with 17 bases between the two germline ends. Looked up from germline, CDR1 is MNHEY and CDR2 is SMNVEV (reference sequence). The CDR3, as DNA: TGTGCCAGCGTGGGGGGCTCGGGGGTTACGCAGTATTTT. Residues: CASVGGSGVTQYF.

As DNA, the CDR3 is TGTGCCAGTAGTATTTCAGCTAGAGATCACTACAATGAGCAGTTCTTC. Translation gives CASSISARDHYNEQFF. The rearrangement links TRBV19 to TRBJ2-1; D gene unclear. The CDR3 extends over 16 amino acids. Trimming cost V 3 bases and J 3 bases, with 15 bases left between them. Germline V gene data show CDR1 as LNHDA and CDR2 as SQIVND (reference sequence).

J is TRBJ2-1 and V is TRBV7-9; 7 positions agree with TRBD1. With V trimmed by 7 bases and J by 4 bases, 10 bases remained unmatched. The V gene's germline CDR1 is SEHNR and CDR2 FQNEAQ (reference sequence). The CDR3 has 15 amino acids. The CDR3 is CASTPYGQVYNEQFF. The CDR3 nucleotides read TGTGCCAGCACCCCCTACGGACAGGTTTACAATGAGCAGTTCTTC. Complete variable domain (other parts from reference TRBV7-9 and TRBJ2-1): DTGVSQNPRHKITKRGQNVTFRCDPISEHNRLYWYRQTLGQGPEFLTYFQNEAQLEKSRLLSDRFSAERPKGSFSTLEIQRTEQGDSAMYLCASTPYGQVYNEQFFGPGTRLTVL.

The rearrangement joins TRBV6-5 to TRBJ1-3; no definite D call. Trimming cost V 9 bases and J 0 bases, with 9 bases left between them. Germline values: CDR1 MNHEY, CDR2 SVGAGI. The CDR3 length is 13 residues. The CDR3 DNA reads as TGTGCCAGTCTGGCGAGCTCTGGAAACACCATATATTTT. Its translation is CASLASSGNTIYF.

The chain couples TRBV10-1 to TRBJ2-7; D might be TRBD1 (6 bases). CDR3 length: 14 amino acids. V was shortened by 5 bases and J by 0 bases, with 11 bases between the two germline ends. The germline gives CDR1 WNHNN, CDR2 SYGVQD (reference sequence). The CDR3 DNA sequence: TGCGCCAGCAGTAAGGGACAACACTCCTACGAGCAGTACTTC. It specifies CASSKGQHSYEQYF.

This clone was observed a single time. V usage is TRBV27 and J usage is TRBJ2-3, with 7 positions matching TRBD2. This CDR3 has 15 residues. Trimming at V came to 4 bases and at J to 2 bases, leaving 6 bases not matched to a gene. Germline V gene lookup returns CDR1 MNHEY and CDR2 SMNVEV (reference sequence). The CDR3 region is CASSSTGTTTDTQYF. CDR3 nucleotide sequence: TGTGCCAGCAGTTCCACCGGGACTACCACAGATACGCAGTATTTT.

This rearrangement joins TRBV24-1 to TRBJ2-1; D call uncertain. The V end lost 0 bases, the J end lost 4 bases, and 12 bases lay between the germline ends. Germline values: CDR1 KGHDR, CDR2 SFDVKD. The CDR3 runs 16 residues. CDR3 amino acids: CATSDLLGDGYNEQFF. In nucleotides, the CDR3 is TGTGCCACCAGTGATTTGCTCGGCGACGGATACAATGAGCAGTTCTTC.

V and J are TRBV5-1 and TRBJ2-1; TRBD2 matches at 8 bases. Per germline, CDR1 SGHRS and CDR2 YFSETQ. Germline trimming cut 7 bases from V and 9 bases from J; bases unmatched to any gene: 6. CDR3 size: 12 residues. The CDR3 region is CASGMREVEQFF. The DNA for the CDR3 is TGCGCCAGCGGGATGCGGGAGGTTGAGCAGTTCTTC.

This chain uses TRBV4-3 with TRBJ2-3; TRBD1 might be the D (6 bases). The V gene's germline CDR1 is LGHNA and CDR2 YSLEER. Deletions cut 0 bases from V and 6 bases from J, with 28 bases between. The CDR3 sequence is 20 residues long. The CDR3 spells CASSQEWAKNWGPSMDTQYF. DNA of the CDR3: TGCGCCAGCAGCCAAGAATGGGCTAAGAATTGGGGGCCATCTATGGATACGCAGTATTTT.

This sequence joins TRBV28 and TRBJ2-7; 7 nucleotides agree with TRBD1. This CDR3 is built from 14 residues. V lost 6 bases and J lost 3; bases outside the gene matches: 8. Germline V gene data show CDR1 as MDHEN and CDR2 as SYDVKM. In DNA, the CDR3 is TGTGCCAGCAGGACGGACAGGACCTTCTACGAGCAGTACTTC. Translated, it gives CASRTDRTFYEQYF.

This chain uses TRBV29-1 with TRBJ1-5, with 9 nucleotides matching TRBD1. V lost 6 bases and J lost 5; bases outside the gene matches: 2. Germline assignment: CDR1 SQVTM and CDR2 ANQGSEA. The CDR3 is 12 amino acids. CDR3 region: CSVRTGDQPQHF. The CDR3 region has the DNA TGCAGCGTACGGACAGGGGATCAGCCCCAGCATTTT.

The rearrangement uses TRBV28 and TRBJ2-3; D is unresolved. The CDR3 loop spans 15 amino acids. Trimming took off 7 bases at V and 6 bases at J, with 20 bases between the two ends. CDR1 is MDHEN, CDR2 SYDVKM, per germline. CDR3 sequence: CASIQDPTRGDTQYF. CDR3 bases: TGTGCCAGCATCCAAGACCCGACTCGCGGTGATACGCAGTATTTT.

V gene TRBV20-1 combines with J gene TRBJ1-1; 9 bases are shared with TRBD1. V shed 3 bases and J 5 bases; nucleotides not matched to a gene: 7. This CDR3 comprises 14 residues. Germline assignment: CDR1 DFQATT and CDR2 SNEGSKA (reference sequence). The CDR3 region is CSASLGDRATEAFF. DNA for the CDR3: TGCAGTGCTAGTCTTGGGGACAGGGCTACTGAAGCTTTCTTT.

The chain recombines TRBV29-1 with TRBJ2-3; 9 bases are shared with TRBD1. The CDR3 covers 14 residues. V shed 3 bases, J shed 0 bases, and the junction held 1 base outside the gene matches. Germline CDR1 reads SQVTM; CDR2 reads ANQGSEA. In nucleotides, the CDR3 is TGCAGCGTTGACGGGACAGGGAGCACAGATACGCAGTATTTT. It translates to CSVDGTGSTDTQYF.

The chain carries TRBV6-2 or TRBV6-3 and TRBJ2-5, with D possibly being TRBD2 (6 bases). Germline V CDR1 and CDR2: MNHEY, SVGEGT. Trimming left V 4 bases short and J 1 base short, with 13 bases between. The CDR3 runs to 15 residues. For the CDR3, the DNA is TGTGCCAGCAGTTTCCTGCCCGGGGGCCAAGAGACCCAGTACTTC. Encoded protein: CASSFLPGGQETQYF.

V and J are TRBV5-8 and TRBJ2-2; 7 positions match TRBD2. The CDR3 has 15 amino acids. Germline V lookup: CDR1 SGHTS, CDR2 YDEGEE. Trimming removed 2 bases from V and 6 bases from J; junction bases left unmatched: 7. CDR3 nucleotides: TGTGCCAGCAGCTTACTCTCGGGGGGAGCCGGGGAGCTGTTTTTT. As protein: CASSLLSGGAGELFF.

The J gene is TRBJ2-1, the V gene TRBV11-2; D gene ambiguous. The CDR3 extends over 13 amino acids. Germline V gene data show CDR1 as SGHAT and CDR2 as FQNNGV. V lost 1 base, J lost 5 bases, and 6 bases lay in between. DNA for the CDR3: TGTGCCAGCAGCTTAGCCAGAAACAATGAGCAGTTCTTC. Its translation is CASSLARNNEQFF.

The chain joins TRBV6-5 to TRBJ2-2; D unclear. CDR1 is MNHEY and CDR2 is SVGAGI in the germline V gene. Between the trimmed V and J ends, which lost 0 bases and 4 bases, there was a span of 12 bases. CDR3 length equals 16 residues. CDR3 amino acids: CASSYSLSPGTGELFF. In DNA, the CDR3 is TGTGCCAGCAGTTACTCGCTAAGCCCAGGCACCGGGGAGCTGTTTTTT.

This sequence joins TRBV6-1 and TRBJ2-2; D unresolved. Trimming took off 2 bases at V and 2 bases at J, with 9 bases between the two ends. The CDR3 sequence is 15 residues long. CDR1 and CDR2 from the germline V gene are MNHNS and SASEGT. The CDR3 spells CASSESRVNTGELFF. CDR3 nucleotides: TGTGCCAGCAGTGAAAGCCGGGTTAACACCGGGGAGCTGTTTTTT.

By share of the sample, this clone is medium-sized. The gene calls are TRBV4-2 and TRBJ2-7; weak D call: TRBD1 (5 bases). Germline V gives CDR1 LGHNA, CDR2 YNFKEQ. V lost 0 bases and J lost 6, with 9 bases in between. This CDR3 spans 13 amino acids. The CDR3 nucleotides are TGTGCCAGCAGCCAAGATCAAGGGGCCGAGCAGTACTTC. Amino acid sequence: CASSQDQGAEQYF.

Concerning this clone itself: The junction differs from germline at one of its ends, possibly a read error. J is TRBJ1-1 and V is TRBV5-5; D is unclear. Germline assignment: CDR1 SGHKS and CDR2 YYEKEE (reference sequence). The CDR3 loop spans 12 amino acids. DNA of the CDR3: TGTGCCAGCAACCTAGATTTGGGTGAAGGTTTCTTT. Translated, it gives CASNLDLGEGFF.